The clone carrying this T cell receptor (beta chain) was counted only a few times. This specimen belongs to a study of regulatory T cells in long-lasting Graves disease. Time point denoted: newly diagnosed GD, antithyroid drugs for less than 3 months. PBMC-extracted RNA yielded the TCR library. With iRepertoire HTBI primers and Arm-PCR of CDR3 regions, TCR beta libraries were built. A single record per CDR3 protein comes from TCRdb applying MiXCR to the multiplex PCR reads. The data contain around 480,000 distinct CDR3 sequences, 15% to 20% of them singletons. This sample also belongs to another study, concerning T cells in Graves' hyperthyroidism and ophthalmopathy. That study reports: First-round RT-PCR of the TCR CDR3 relied on the HTBI primer set.

Specimen: peripheral blood mononuclear cells (PBMCs), collected at new diagnosis, from a patient treated with antithyroid drugs. The TCR comes from a woman aged 40-60 years with Graves disease.

DNA for the CDR3: TGTGCCAGCAGCTCCTCCCGGCTAGCCAAAAACATTCAGTACTTC. It is translated as CASSSSRLAKNIQYF. The chain recombines TRBV6-1 with TRBJ2-4; no definite D call. From germline, CDR1 is MNHNS and CDR2 SASEGT. The CDR3 covers 15 residues. Trimming removed 6 bases at V and 0 bases at J, with 12 bases between.